The next 13 T cell receptor delta chains were all read from a single sample in a study of gamma-delta T cells after stem cell transplantation. TCRdb re-called the RT-PCR reads via CATT. The data contain more than 10,000 delta-chain clones, around 1.4% of them seen just once; the ten biggest clones take up around a tenth. The source material was gamma-delta T cells. These receptor sequences come from a human donor. It is not recorded whose cells these are; they may come from a transplant donor.

As concerns this clone: One junction end disagrees with the germline gene, perhaps due to a read error. This rearrangement joins TRDV2 to TRDJ1; 12 bases fit TRDD3. The CDR3 consists of 19 residues. CDR1 and CDR2 (germline): GEAIGNYY, EKD. The DNA of the CDR3 is TGTGCCTGTGGCACCATCAGTACTGGGGGATACCAGTACACCGATAAACTCATCTTT. Translating gives CACGTISTGGYQYTDKLIF.

This clone has just a few counts. The likely explanation is a read error, given a far larger clone one base away. Other DNA sequences in this sample translate to the same CDR3. V usage is TRDV2 and J usage is TRDJ1; D might be TRDD3 (6 bases). The CDR3 spans 16 residues. The V and J ends lost 2 bases and 0 bases respectively, with 15 bases between them. Germline V gives CDR1 GEAIGNYY, CDR2 EKD. The CDR3 reads CACDIVGGPYTDKLIF. DNA for the CDR3: TGTGCCTGTGACATTGTTGGGGGCCCTTACACCGATAAACTCATCTTT.

This clone was detected only a few times. This DNA translates differently at residue 7 from the TCRdb protein, which is that of a much larger clone; a read error is likely, and the protein shown is the DNA's own translation. V and J are TRDV2 and TRDJ1; TRDD3 agrees at 9 bases. The V gene's germline CDR1 is GEAIGNYY and CDR2 EKD. CDR3 size: 19 residues. V gave up 3 bases and J gave up 2 bases; unmatched junction bases: 18. The CDR3 DNA reads TGTGCCTGTGACCCGATACGGGGGGATACCTGGTCGGGGACCGATAAACTCATCTTT. Its protein is CACDPIRGDTWSGTDKLIF.

Within the sample, this clone is medium-sized (0.01 to 0.1%). In the same sample, other DNA sequences code for this CDR3. The chain combines TRDV2 with TRDJ1, with 11 bases that match TRDD3. Trimming cost V 0 bases and J 0 bases; bases outside gene matches: 11. Germline V lookup: CDR1 GEAIGNYY, CDR2 EKD. This CDR3 has 19 residues. For the CDR3, the DNA is TGTGCCTGTGACACCGTGAGTGGGGGATACGCCCGGTACACCGATAAACTCATCTTT. This sequence encodes CACDTVSGGYARYTDKLIF.

In the case of this clone: A far larger clone lies a single base away; this is likely a read error. The genes are TRDV2 and TRDJ3, with 9 bases matching TRDD3. V was clipped by 3 bases and J by 1 base; unmatched bases: 15. This CDR3 is 21 amino acids long. Germline-derived CDR1 and CDR2 are GEAIGNYY and EKD. The CDR3 loop is CACDAGGTGGAKSWDTRQMFF. The CDR3 bases are TGTGCCTGTGACGCCGGAGGGACTGGGGGAGCTAAATCCTGGGACACCCGACAGATGTTTTTC.

As to this clone: This DNA's translation and the protein TCRdb lists, from a much larger clone, do not match at residue 14, likely due to a read error; the protein shown is translated from the DNA. V and J are TRDV2 and TRDJ1, with D hard to call. The CDR3 runs to 20 residues. Germline CDR1 GEAIGNYY, CDR2 EKD. The V end lost 0 bases, the J end lost 1 base, and 26 bases lay between the germline ends. Here the CDR3 DNA reads TGTGCCTGTGACACCGTGTGGTCGGGACCCCCTCATAGAAGCACCGATAAACTCATCTTT. Its translation: CACDTVWSGPPHRSTDKLIF.

This clone appeared a few times. TCRdb attributes to this sequence the protein of a much larger clone, which differs from the DNA translation at residue 11; a read error is likely, and the protein displayed is translated from the DNA. The chain employs TRDV2 and TRDJ1; D is ambiguous. Germline loops: CDR1 GEAIGNYY, CDR2 EKD. Trimming took 1 base from V and 2 from J, leaving 22 bases between them. This CDR3 spans 18 amino acids. This CDR3 is CACDTIDNQPAYTDKLIF. In nucleotides, the CDR3 is TGTGCCTGTGACACGATAGATAACCAACCTGCATATACCGATAAACTCATCTTT.

This clone occurred a few times. The protein held in TCRdb is that of a much larger clone and does not match this DNA's translation at residue 7, likely because of a read error; the protein shown is translated from the DNA. This chain joins TRDV2 and TRDJ1; no clear D gene. The CDR3 has 14 amino acids. Trimming shortened V by 3 bases and J by 3 bases, and 13 bases separated the two germline ends. CDR1 and CDR2 (germline): GEAIGNYY, EKD. The CDR3 DNA follows: TGTGCCTGTGACTCAATTGCCCCTCCCGATAAACTCATCTTT. This gives the protein CACDSIAPPDKLIF.

This clone is labeled medium-sized. This same CDR3 is encoded by further DNA sequences in the sample. This chain links TRDV2 with TRDJ3, with D hard to call. Germline CDR1 is GEAIGNYY and CDR2 is EKD. V was clipped by 0 bases and J by 2 bases, with 10 bases between them. CDR3 length: 17 amino acids. The CDR3 DNA is TGTGCCTGTGACACCGTACTAGAGGCCTGGGACACCCGACAGATGTTTTTC. Protein sequence: CACDTVLEAWDTRQMFF.

This clone was detected a few times. The genes are TRDV2 and TRDJ1, with 13 bases aligning to TRDD3. The CDR3 spans 19 residues. V trimming: 1 base; J trimming: 3 bases; junction bases outside the gene matches: 13. The germline V gene encodes CDR1 GEAIGNYY and CDR2 EKD. The DNA for the CDR3 is TGTGCCTGTGACACGGTACTGGGGGATACGCTGGAAGGGCCCGATAAACTCATCTTT. Amino acids: CACDTVLGDTLEGPDKLIF.

This clone has just a few counts. Possible read error: a much larger clone is one base away. Other DNA sequences from this sample encode an identical CDR3 as well. V and J are TRDV2 and TRDJ1; tentatively, D is TRDD3 (5 bases). CDR1 is GEAIGNYY and CDR2 is EKD in the germline V gene. V gave up 3 bases and J gave up 5 bases, with 27 bases separating them. This CDR3 is built from 18 residues. The CDR3 DNA sequence: TGTGCCTGTGACTCCCTTTCCCTCTCACGGGGACGAATTGATAAACTCATCTTT. Residues: CACDSLSLSRGRIDKLIF.

A few counts support this clone. The chain has TRDV2 and TRDJ1, with D possibly TRDD3 on 6 matching bases. Trimming left V 3 bases short and J 0 bases short, with 25 bases between. The CDR3 has 19 residues. Germline lookup yields CDR1 GEAIGNYY and CDR2 EKD. This chain's CDR3 is CACDSLKPTTGGHTDKLIF. The CDR3 DNA reads as TGTGCCTGTGACTCTTTAAAACCAACTACCGGGGGACACACCGATAAACTCATCTTT.

A word on this clone: A much larger clone differs from this one at a single base, so this may be a read error. Other DNA sequences of this sample code for an identical CDR3. CDR3 in amino acids: CACDTVLGDTRGDKLIF. For the CDR3, the DNA is TGTGCCTGTGACACCGTGTTGGGGGATACGCGCGGCGATAAACTCATCTTT. The chain links TRDV2 to TRDJ1, with 11 bases that match TRDD3. The CDR3 extends over 17 amino acids. Germline values: CDR1 GEAIGNYY, CDR2 EKD. The V and J ends lost 0 bases and 4 bases, in that order; junction bases with no gene match: 9.